This entry lists 4 T cell receptor beta chains sequenced from one sample in a study of CD8 T cells in ankylosing spondylitis. TCRdb re-derived calls from the 5' RACE reads in MiXCR, one entry per CDR3 protein. The profile shows 150,000 to 200,000 distinct CDR3 sequences, roughly a third of them singletons. Sequenced input: synovial fluid, either unsorted or a sorted T cell fraction (not recorded which). The receptors derive from a male donor with ankylosing spondylitis.

This clonotype was observed many times. The chain joins TRBV28 to TRBJ2-3; possibly TRBD2 for D (6 bases). This CDR3 is built from 18 residues. Trimming took 6 bases from V and 2 from J, leaving 24 bases between them. Germline CDR1 is MDHEN and CDR2 is SYDVKM. The CDR3 loop reads CASSTSLSVAGNTDTQYF. The CDR3 DNA sequence: TGTGCCAGCAGCACCTCCCTCTCGGTTGCGGGAAACACAGATACGCAGTATTTT.

CDR3 DNA sequence: TGTGCCAGCAGTCCGGACAACTTAGCGAACACCGGGGAGCTGTTTTTT. It is translated as CASSPDNLANTGELFF. The genes are TRBV25-1 and TRBJ2-2; D is possibly TRBD1 (5 bases). The CDR3 extends over 16 amino acids. The germline CDR1 and CDR2 sequences are MGHDK and SYGVNS. Trimming took 5 bases from V and 0 from J, leaving 13 bases between them. The full variable domain, with the rest looked up from reference TRBV25-1 and TRBJ2-2, is EADIYQTPRYLVIGTGKKITLECSQTMGHDKMYWYQQDPGMELHLIHYSYGVNSTEKGDLSSESTVSRIRTEHFPLTLESARPSHTSQYLCASSPDNLANTGELFFGEGSRLTVL.

The chain couples TRBV12-3 or TRBV12-4 to TRBJ1-6; possibly TRBD1 for D (5 bases). This CDR3 region has 12 residues. V was cut by 3 bases and J by 11 bases, with 8 bases left in between. The CDR3 reads CASSFRDAPLHF. The CDR3 coding sequence is TGTGCCAGCAGTTTTCGGGACGCACCCCTCCACTTT.

This clonotype was seen only a few times. This sequence joins TRBV28 and TRBJ2-1; 8 bases match TRBD1. Germline trimming cut 7 bases from V and 10 bases from J; bases unmatched to any gene: 18. Germline lookup yields CDR1 MDHEN and CDR2 SYDVKM. The CDR3 loop spans 16 amino acids. CDR3 coding DNA: TGTGCCAGCACCCGCCAGGGGGCGGAATTCATGAGGGAGCAGTTCTTC. Amino acids: CASTRQGAEFMREQFF.